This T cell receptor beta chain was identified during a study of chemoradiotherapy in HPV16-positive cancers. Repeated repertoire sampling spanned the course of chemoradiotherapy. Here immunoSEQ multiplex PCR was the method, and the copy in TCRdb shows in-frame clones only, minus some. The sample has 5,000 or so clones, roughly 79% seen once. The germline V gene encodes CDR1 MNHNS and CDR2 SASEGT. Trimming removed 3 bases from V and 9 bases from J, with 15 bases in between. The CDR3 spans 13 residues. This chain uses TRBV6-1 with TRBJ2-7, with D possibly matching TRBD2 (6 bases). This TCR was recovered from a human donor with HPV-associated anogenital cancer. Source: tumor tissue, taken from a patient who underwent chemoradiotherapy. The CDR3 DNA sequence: TGTGCCAGCAGTGACCCGGGAGATGGCGTGCAGTACTTC. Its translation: CASSDPGDGVQYF.